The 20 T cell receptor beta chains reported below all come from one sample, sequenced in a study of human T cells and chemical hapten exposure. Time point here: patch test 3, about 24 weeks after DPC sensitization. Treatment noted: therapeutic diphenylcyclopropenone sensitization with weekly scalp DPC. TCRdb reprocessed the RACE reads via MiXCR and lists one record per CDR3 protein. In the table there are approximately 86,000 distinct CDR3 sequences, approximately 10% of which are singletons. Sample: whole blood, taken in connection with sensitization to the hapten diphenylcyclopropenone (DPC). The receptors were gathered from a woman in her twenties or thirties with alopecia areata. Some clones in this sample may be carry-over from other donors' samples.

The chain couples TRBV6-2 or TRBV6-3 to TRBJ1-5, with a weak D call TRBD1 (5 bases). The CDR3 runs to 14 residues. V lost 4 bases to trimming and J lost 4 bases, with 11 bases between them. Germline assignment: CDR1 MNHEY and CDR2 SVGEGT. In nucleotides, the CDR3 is TGTGCCAGCAGTTCTCCGGGGCGAAATCAGCCCCAGCATTTT. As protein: CASSSPGRNQPQHF.

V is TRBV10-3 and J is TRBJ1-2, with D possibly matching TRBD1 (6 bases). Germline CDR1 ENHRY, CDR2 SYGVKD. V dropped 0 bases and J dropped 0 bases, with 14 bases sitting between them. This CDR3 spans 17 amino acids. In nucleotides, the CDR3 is TGTGCCATCAGTGAGTCAGGGGGTTCTAGCGCTAACTATGGCTACACCTTC. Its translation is CAISESGGSSANYGYTF.

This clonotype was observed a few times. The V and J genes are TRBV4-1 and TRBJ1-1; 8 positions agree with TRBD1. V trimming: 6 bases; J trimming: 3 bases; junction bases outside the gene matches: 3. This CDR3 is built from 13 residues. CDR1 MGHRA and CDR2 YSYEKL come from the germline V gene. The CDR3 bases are TGCGCCAGCAGTGGACAGGGCTACACTGAAGCTTTCTTT. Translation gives CASSGQGYTEAFF.

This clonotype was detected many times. CDR3 sequence reads: CSASMQREGTDTQYF. The CDR3 bases are TGCAGTGCTAGCATGCAGCGGGAGGGCACAGATACGCAGTATTTT. This chain joins TRBV20-1 and TRBJ2-3; 9 bases match TRBD2. V lost 3 bases and J lost 1; bases outside the gene matches: 5. There are 15 residues in the CDR3. Germline loops: CDR1 DFQATT, CDR2 SNEGSKA (reference sequence).

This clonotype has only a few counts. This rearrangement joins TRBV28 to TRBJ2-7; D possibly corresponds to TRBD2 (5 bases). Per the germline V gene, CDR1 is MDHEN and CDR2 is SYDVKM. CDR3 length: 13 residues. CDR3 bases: TGTGCCACGGCCGGGAAAAGCTCCTACGAGCAGCACGTC. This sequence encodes CATAGKSSYEQHV.

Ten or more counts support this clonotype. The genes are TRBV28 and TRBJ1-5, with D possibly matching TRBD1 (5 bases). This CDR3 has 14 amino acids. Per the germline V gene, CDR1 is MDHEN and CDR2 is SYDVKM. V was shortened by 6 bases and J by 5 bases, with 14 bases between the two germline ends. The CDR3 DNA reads TGTGCCAGCAGGTACACCTGGGGCCATCAGCCCCAGCATTTT. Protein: CASRYTWGHQPQHF.

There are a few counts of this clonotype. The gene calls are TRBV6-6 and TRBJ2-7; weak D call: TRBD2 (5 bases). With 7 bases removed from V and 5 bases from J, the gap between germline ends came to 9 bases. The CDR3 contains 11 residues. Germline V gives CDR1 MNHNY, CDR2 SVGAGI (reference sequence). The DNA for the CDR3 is TGTGCCAGCAAGAGGGTCCACGAGCAGTACTTC. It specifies CASKRVHEQYF.

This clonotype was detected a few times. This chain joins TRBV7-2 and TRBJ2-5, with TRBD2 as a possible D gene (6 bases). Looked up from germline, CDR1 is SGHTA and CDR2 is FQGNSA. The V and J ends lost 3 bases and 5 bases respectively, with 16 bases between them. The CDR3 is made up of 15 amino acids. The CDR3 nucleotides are TGTGCCAGCAGCTTTCAAGCGGGCAATTTGGAGACCCAGTACTTC. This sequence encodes CASSFQAGNLETQYF.

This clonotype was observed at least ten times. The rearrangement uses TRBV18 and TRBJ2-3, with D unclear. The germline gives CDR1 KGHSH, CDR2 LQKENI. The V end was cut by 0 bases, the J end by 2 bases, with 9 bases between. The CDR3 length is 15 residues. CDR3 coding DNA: TGTGCCAGCTCACCACCGGGAAGCCTCACAGATACGCAGTATTTT. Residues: CASSPPGSLTDTQYF.

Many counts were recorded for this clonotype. CDR3 nucleotide sequence: TGTGCCAGCAGCTTGGGGACCAATTCACCCCTCCACTTT. Translation: CASSLGTNSPLHF. V is TRBV7-9 and J is TRBJ1-6; D may be TRBD1 (5 bases). CDR3 length equals 13 residues. Germline V gives CDR1 SEHNR, CDR2 FQNEAQ (reference sequence). V was trimmed by 3 bases and J by 7 bases, leaving 7 bases between them. Full variable domain (missing parts from reference TRBV7-9 and TRBJ1-6): DTGVSQNPRHKITKRGQNVTFRCDPISEHNRLYWYRQTLGQGPEFLTYFQNEAQLEKSRLLSDRFSAERPKGSFSTLEIQRTEQGDSAMYLCASSLGTNSPLHFGNGTRLTVT.

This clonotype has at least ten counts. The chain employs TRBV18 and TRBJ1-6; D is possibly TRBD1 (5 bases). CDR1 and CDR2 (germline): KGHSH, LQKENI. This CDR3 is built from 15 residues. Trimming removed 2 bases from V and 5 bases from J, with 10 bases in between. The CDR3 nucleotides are TGTGCCAGCTCACCAAACCCAGGGAATAATTCACCCCTCCACTTT. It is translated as CASSPNPGNNSPLHF. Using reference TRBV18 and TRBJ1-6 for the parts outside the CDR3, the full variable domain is NAGVMQNPRHLVRRRGQEARLRCSPMKGHSHVYWYRQLPEEGLKFMVYLQKENIIDESGMPKERFSAEFPKEGPSILRIQQVVRGDSAAYFCASSPNPGNNSPLHFGNGTRLTVT.

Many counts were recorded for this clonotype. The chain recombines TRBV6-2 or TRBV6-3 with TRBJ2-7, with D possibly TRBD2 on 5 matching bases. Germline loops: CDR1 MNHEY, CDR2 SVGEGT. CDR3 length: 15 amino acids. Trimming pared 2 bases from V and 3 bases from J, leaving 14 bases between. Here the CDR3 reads CASSYRVDGVYEQYF. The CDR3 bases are TGTGCCAGCAGTTACCGCGTGGACGGGGTCTACGAGCAGTACTTC.

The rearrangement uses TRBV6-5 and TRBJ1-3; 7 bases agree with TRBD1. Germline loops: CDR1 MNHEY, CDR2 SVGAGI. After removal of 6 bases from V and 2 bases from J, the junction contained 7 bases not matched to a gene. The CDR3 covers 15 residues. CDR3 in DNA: TGTGCCAGCAGCCGGAGGCAGGGGGCTGGAAACACCATATATTTT. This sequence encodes CASSRRQGAGNTIYF.

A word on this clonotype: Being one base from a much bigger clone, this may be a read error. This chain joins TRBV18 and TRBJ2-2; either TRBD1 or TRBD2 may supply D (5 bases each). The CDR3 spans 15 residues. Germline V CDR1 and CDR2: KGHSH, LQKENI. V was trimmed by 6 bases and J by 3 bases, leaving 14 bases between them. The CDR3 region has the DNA TGTGCCAGCTCGCCTGGGACGACAGACACCGGGGAGCTGTTTTTT. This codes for CASSPGTTDTGELFF. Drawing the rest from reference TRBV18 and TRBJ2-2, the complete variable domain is NAGVMQNPRHLVRRRGQEARLRCSPMKGHSHVYWYRQLPEEGLKFMVYLQKENIIDESGMPKERFSAEFPKEGPSILRIQQVVRGDSAAYFCASSPGTTDTGELFFGEGSRLTVL.

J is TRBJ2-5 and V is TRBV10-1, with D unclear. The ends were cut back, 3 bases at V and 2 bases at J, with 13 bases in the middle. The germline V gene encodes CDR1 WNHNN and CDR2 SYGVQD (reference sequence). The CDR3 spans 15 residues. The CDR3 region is CASSDGNLRQETQYF. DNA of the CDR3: TGCGCCAGCAGTGACGGCAACTTACGTCAAGAGACCCAGTACTTC.

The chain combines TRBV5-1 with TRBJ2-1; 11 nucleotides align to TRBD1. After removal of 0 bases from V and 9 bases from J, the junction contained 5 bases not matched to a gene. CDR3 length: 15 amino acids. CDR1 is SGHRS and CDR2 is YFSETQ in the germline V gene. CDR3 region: CASSLDGQGASEQFF. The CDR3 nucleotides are TGCGCCAGCAGCTTGGATGGACAGGGGGCGAGTGAGCAGTTCTTC.

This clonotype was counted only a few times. CDR3 protein: CASSQPDRKSYEQYF. In DNA form, the CDR3 reads TGTGCCAGCAGCCAACCTGACCGAAAATCCTACGAGCAGTACTTC. V gene TRBV4-2 combines with J gene TRBJ2-7; no reliable D call. Looked up from germline, CDR1 is LGHNA and CDR2 is YNFKEQ. The length of the CDR3 is 15 residues. Deletions cut 2 bases from V and 1 base from J, with 12 bases between.

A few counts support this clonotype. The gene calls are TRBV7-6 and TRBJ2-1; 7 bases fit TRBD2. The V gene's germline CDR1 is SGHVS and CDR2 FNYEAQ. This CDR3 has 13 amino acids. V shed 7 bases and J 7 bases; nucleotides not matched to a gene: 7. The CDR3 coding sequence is TGTGCCAGCAAGGGACTAAATAGGAATGAGCAGTTCTTC. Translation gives CASKGLNRNEQFF.

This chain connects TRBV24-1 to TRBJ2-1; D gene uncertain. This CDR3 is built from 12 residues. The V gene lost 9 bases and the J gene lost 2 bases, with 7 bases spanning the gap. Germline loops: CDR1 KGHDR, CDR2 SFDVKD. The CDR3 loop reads CATAGTYNEQFF. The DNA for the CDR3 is TGTGCCACCGCTGGAACCTACAATGAGCAGTTCTTC.

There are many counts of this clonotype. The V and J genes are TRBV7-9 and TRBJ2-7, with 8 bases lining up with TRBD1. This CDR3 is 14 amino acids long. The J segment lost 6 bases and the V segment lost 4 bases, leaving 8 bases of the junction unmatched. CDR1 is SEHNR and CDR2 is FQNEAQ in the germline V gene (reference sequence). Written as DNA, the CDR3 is TGTGCCAGCAGCTCCGACCCGACAGGGGTCGAGCAGTACGTC. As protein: CASSSDPTGVEQYV.